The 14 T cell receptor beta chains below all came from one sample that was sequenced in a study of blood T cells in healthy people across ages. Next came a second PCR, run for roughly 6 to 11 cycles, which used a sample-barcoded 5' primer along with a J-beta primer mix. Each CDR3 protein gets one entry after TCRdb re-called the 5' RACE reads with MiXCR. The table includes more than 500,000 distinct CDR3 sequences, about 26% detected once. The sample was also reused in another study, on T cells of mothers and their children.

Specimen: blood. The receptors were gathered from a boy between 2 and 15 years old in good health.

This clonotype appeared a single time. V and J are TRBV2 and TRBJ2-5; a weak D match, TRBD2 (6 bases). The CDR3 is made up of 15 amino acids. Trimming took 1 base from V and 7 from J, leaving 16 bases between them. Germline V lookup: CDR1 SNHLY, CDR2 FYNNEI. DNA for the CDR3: TGTGCCAGCAGTGAAGTTTCCGGACTCGGGGGGACCCAGTACTTC. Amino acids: CASSEVSGLGGTQYF.

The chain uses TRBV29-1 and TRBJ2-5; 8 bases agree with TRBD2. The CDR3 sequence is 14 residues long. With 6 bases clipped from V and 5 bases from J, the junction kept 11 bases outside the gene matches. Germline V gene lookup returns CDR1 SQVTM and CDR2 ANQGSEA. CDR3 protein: CSVGGVLGVETQYF. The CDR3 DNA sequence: TGCAGCGTCGGGGGGGTGCTAGGGGTTGAGACCCAGTACTTC.

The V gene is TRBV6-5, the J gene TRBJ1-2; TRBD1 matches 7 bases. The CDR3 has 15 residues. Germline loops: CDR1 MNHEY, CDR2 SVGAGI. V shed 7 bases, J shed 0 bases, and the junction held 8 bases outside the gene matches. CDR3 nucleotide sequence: TGTGCCAGCATACACAGGGGAGAAGCTAACTATGGCTACACCTTC. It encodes CASIHRGEANYGYTF.

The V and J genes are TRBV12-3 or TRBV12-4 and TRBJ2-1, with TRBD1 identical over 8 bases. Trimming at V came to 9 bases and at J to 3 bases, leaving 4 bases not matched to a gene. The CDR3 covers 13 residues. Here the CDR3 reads CASRQGSYNEQFF. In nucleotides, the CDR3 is TGTGCCAGTAGACAGGGGAGCTACAATGAGCAGTTCTTC.

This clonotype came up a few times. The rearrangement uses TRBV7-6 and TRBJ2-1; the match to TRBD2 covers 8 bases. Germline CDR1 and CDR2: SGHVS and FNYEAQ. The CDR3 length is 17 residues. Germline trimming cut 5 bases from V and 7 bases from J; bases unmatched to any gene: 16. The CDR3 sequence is CASSDTTGTSFRNEQFF. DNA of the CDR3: TGTGCCAGCAGCGATACTACCGGGACTAGTTTTAGGAATGAGCAGTTCTTC.

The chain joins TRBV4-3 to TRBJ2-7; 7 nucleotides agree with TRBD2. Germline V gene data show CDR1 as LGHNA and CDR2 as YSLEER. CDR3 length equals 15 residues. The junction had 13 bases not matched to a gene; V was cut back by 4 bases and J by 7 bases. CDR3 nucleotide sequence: TGCGCCAGCAGCCCAAGTCGGCTAGCGGCCAATGAGCAGTACTTC. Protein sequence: CASSPSRLAANEQYF.

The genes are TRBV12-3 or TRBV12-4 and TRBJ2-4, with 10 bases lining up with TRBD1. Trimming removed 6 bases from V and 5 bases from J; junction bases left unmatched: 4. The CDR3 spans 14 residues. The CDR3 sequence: CASRQGTGENIQYF. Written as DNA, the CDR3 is TGTGCCAGCAGGCAAGGGACAGGGGAAAACATTCAGTACTTC.

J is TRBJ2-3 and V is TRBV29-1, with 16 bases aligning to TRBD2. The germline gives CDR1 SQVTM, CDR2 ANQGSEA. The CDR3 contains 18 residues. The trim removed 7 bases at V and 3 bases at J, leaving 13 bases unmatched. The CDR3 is CSADPGTSGRAPTDTQYF. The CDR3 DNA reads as TGCAGCGCTGACCCCGGGACTAGCGGGAGGGCCCCGACAGATACGCAGTATTTT.

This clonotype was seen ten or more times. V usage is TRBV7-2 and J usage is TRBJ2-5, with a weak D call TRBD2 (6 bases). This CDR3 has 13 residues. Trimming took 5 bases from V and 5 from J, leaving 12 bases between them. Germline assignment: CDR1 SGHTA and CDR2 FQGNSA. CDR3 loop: CASSPGEVETQYF. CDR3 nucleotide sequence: TGTGCCAGCAGCCCGGGGGAGGTGGAGACCCAGTACTTC.

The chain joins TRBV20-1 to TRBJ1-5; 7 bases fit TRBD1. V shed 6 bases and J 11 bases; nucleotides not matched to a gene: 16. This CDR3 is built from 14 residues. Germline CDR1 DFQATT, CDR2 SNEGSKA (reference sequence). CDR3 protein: CSAGQALAGSSQHF. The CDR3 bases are TGCAGTGCAGGACAGGCCCTGGCCGGGAGTTCCCAGCATTTT.

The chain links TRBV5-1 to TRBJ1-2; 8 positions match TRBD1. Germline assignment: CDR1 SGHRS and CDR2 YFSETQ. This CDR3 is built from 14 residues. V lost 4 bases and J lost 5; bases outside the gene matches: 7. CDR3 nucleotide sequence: TGCGCCAGCAGCGAAGACAGGGGACGGTATGGCTACACCTTC. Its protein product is CASSEDRGRYGYTF. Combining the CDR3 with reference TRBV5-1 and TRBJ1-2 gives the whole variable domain KAGVTQTPRYLIKTRGQQVTLSCSPISGHRSVSWYQQTPGQGLQFLFEYFSETQRNKGNFPGRFSGRQFSNSRSEMNVSTLELGDSALYLCASSEDRGRYGYTFGSGTRLTVV.

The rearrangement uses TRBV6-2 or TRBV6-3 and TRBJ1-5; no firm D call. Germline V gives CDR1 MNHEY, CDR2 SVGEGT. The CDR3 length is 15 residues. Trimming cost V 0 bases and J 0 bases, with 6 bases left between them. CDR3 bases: TGTGCCAGCAGTTACTCGCGAGATAGCAATCAGCCCCAGCATTTT. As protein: CASSYSRDSNQPQHF.

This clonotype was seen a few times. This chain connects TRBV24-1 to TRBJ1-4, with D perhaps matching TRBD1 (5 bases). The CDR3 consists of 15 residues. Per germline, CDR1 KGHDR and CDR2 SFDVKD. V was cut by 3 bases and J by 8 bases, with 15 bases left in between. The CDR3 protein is CATSDPGPTREKLFF. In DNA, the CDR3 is TGTGCCACCAGTGATCCGGGACCTACGAGGGAAAAACTGTTTTTT.

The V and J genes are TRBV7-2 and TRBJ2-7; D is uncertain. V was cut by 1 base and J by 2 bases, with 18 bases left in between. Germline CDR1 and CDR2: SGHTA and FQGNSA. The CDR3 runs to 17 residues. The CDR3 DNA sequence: TGTGCCAGCAGCTTAGGGTTTAAAGGACCGAGCCCCTACGAGCAGTACTTC. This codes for CASSLGFKGPSPYEQYF.